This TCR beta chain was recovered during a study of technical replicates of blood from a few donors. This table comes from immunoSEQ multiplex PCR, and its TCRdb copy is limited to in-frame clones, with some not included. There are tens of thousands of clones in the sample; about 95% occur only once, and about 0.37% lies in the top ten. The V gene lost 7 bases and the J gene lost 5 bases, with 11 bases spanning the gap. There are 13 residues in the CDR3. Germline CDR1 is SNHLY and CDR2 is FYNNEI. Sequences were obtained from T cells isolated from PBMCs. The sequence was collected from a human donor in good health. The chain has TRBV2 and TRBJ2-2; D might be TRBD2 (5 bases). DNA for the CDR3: TGTGCCAGCAATAGCGTAGATACCGGGGAGCTGTTTTTT. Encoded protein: CASNSVDTGELFF.